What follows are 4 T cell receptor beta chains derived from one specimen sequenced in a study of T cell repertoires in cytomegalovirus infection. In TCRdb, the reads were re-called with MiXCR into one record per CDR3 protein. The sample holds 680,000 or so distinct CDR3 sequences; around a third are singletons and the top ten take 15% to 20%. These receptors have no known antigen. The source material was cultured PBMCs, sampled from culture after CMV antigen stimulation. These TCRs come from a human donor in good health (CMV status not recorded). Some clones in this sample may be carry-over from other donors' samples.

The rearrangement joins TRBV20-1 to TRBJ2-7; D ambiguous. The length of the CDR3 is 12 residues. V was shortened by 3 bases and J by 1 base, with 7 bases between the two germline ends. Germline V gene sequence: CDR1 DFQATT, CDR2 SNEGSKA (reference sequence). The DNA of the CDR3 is TGCAGTGCTAGGATCGCGTCCTACGAGCAGTACTTC. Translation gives CSARIASYEQYF.

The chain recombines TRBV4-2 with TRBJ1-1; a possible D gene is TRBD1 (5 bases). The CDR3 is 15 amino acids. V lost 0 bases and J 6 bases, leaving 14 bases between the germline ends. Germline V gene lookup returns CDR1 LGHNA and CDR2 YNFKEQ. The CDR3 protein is CASSQDPGFYAEAFF. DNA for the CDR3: TGTGCCAGCAGCCAAGATCCAGGGTTTTACGCTGAAGCTTTCTTT.

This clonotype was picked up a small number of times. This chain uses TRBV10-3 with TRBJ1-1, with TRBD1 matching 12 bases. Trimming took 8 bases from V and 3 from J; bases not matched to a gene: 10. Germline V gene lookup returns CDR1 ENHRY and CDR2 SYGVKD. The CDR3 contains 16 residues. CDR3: CAIGGTGGVEDTEAFF. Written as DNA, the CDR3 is TGTGCCATCGGCGGGACAGGGGGCGTCGAGGACACTGAAGCTTTCTTT.

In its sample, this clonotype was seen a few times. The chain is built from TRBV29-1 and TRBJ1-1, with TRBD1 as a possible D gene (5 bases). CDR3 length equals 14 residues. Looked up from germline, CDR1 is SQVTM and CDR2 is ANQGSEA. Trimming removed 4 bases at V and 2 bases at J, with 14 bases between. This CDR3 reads CSVAPRVSNTEAFF. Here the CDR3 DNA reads TGCAGCGTTGCCCCCAGGGTTTCTAACACTGAAGCTTTCTTT.